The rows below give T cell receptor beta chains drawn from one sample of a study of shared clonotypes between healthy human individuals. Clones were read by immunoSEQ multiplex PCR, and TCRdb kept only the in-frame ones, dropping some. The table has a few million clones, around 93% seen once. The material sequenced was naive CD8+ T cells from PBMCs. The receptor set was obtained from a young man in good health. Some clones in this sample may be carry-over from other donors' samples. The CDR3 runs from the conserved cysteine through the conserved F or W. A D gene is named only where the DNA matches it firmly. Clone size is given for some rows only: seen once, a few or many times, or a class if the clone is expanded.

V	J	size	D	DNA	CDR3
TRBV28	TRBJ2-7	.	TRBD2	TGTGCCAGCAGGGCCGCCTTTACTAGCGGTACCCTTTACGAGCAGTACTTC	CASRAAFTSGTLYEQYF
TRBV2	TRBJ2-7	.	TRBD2	TGTGCCATCCTACTAGCGGGAGTTGGGGAGCAGTACTTC	CAILLAGVGEQYF
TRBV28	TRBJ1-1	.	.	TGTGCCAGCAGTGCCCAATCGTCCTTTAGGGCTGAAGCTTTCTTT	CASSAQSSFRAEAFF
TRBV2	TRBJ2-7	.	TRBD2	TGTGCCAGCGGAGGTGGCGGGAGCTCCTACGAGCAGTACTTC	CASGGGGSSYEQYF
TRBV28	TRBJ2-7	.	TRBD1	TGTGCCAGCAGAAAACCGGGACAGGGACCCTACGAGCAGTACTTC	CASRKPGQGPYEQYF
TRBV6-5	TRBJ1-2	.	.	TGTGCCAGCAGTACCAGCAGCTATGGCTACACCTTC	CASSTSSYGYTF
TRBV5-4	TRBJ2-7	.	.	TGTGCCAGCAGCTCCCGGGGCGAGCAGTACTTC	CASSSRGEQYF
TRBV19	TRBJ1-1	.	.	TGTGCCAGTAGTATAGGGGGGCGACGAGGGATGAACACTGAAGCTTTCTTT	CASSIGGRRGMNTEAFF
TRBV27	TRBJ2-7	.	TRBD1	TGTGCCAGCAGTCCCGGGGACAGGGGGTACTACGAGCAGTACTTC	CASSPGDRGYYEQYF
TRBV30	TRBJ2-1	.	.	TGTGCCTGGAGTCCAGGATACTGGGATGAGCAGTTCTTC	CAWSPGYWDEQFF
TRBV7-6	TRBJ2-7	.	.	TGTGCCAGCAGCTTAGGCCTTGGTTTTGGCTACGAGCAGTACTTC	CASSLGLGFGYEQYF
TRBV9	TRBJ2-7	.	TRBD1	TGTGCCAGCAGCTACCAGGGGGCGGGCGAGCAGTACTTC	CASSYQGAGEQYF
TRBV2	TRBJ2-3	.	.	TGTGCCAGCAGTGAGGCACGTCCTTCCCCAGATACGCAGTATTTT	CASSEARPSPDTQYF
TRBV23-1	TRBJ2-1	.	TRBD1	TGCGCCAGCCGCGCTCAAGGGACAGAGCCCTCCTACAATGAGCAGTTCTTC	CASRAQGTEPSYNEQFF
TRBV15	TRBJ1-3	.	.	TGTGCCACCAGCTCGGGATCAGGAAACACCATATATTTT	CATSSGSGNTIYF
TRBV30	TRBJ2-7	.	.	TGTGCCTGGAGCCATGGACAGAAGTACTACGAGCAGTACTTC	CAWSHGQKYYEQYF
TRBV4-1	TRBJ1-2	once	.	TGCGCCAGCAGCCAAGATCTCACGGCCGATAGCTACACCTTC	CASSQDLTADSYTF
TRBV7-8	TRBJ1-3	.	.	TGTGCCAGCAGCTTCGGGATCTCTGGAAACACCATATATTTT	CASSFGISGNTIYF
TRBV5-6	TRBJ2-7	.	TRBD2	TGTGCCAGCAGCTTCCAGAGCGGGAGCTACTACGAGCAGTACTTC	CASSFQSGSYYEQYF
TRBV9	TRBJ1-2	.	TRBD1	TGTGCCAGCAGCGACCAGGGGGCGAGTGACTATGGCTACACCTTC	CASSDQGASDYGYTF
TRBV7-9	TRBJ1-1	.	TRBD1	TGTGCCAGCAGCCCACAGGAGACAGGGGCGAACACTGAAGCTTTCTTT	CASSPQETGANTEAFF